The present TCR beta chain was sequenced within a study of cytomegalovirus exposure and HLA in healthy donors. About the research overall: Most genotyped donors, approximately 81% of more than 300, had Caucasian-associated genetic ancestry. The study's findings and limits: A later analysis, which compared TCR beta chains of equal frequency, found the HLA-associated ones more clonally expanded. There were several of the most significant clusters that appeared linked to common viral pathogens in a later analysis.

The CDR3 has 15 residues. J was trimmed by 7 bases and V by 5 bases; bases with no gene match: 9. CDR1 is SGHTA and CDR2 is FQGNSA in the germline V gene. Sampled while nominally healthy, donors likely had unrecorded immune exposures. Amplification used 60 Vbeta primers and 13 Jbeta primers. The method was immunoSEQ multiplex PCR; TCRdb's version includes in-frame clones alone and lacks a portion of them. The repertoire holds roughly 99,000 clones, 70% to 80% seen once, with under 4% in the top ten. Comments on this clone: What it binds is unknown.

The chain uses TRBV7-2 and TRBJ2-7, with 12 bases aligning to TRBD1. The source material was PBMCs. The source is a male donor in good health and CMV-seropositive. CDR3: CASSLMGQGAMEQYF. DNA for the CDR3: TGTGCCAGCAGCCTCATGGGACAGGGGGCGATGGAGCAGTACTTC.